These T cell receptor beta chains were read from a single sample in a study of long-term antiretroviral therapy in people with HIV. Profiling relied on immunoSEQ multiplex PCR, and the TCRdb table lists in-frame clones only, not all of them. Seen here are 20,000 to 25,000 clones, 80% observed once, and the top ten hold less than 15%. This material consisted of unsorted PBMCs, taken 2.9 years after starting antiretroviral therapy. These TCRs come from a woman aged 25-40 years with HIV. Each CDR3 is given with its conserved first and last residue. Fields, in order: V gene, J gene, clone size, D gene, CDR3 protein, CDR3 DNA. D genes are given only for firm matches. Some rows mark clone size as missing; the rest say once, few, many or name a class of expanded clone.

>TRBV10-3|TRBJ1-1|NA|NA
CAIKGDGGNTEAFF
TGTGCCATCAAGGGGGACGGTGGGAACACTGAAGCTTTCTTT
>TRBV27|TRBJ2-7|NA|NA
CASSPSGEFVWYF
TGTGCCAGCAGTCCCAGTGGGGAGTTCGTGTGGTACTTC
>TRBV30|TRBJ1-1|NA|NA
CAWIMGGWTEAFF
TGTGCCTGGATCATGGGGGGATGGACTGAAGCTTTCTTT
>TRBV11-2|TRBJ2-3|NA|TRBD2
CASSLIGTSGGARDQYF
TGTGCCAGCAGCCTTATAGGGACTAGCGGGGGGGCCCGTGATCAGTATTTT
>TRBV6-1|TRBJ1-5|NA|NA
CASSVSGRRSDQPQHF
TGTGCCAGCAGTGTCTCAGGGAGGAGGAGTGATCAGCCCCAGCATTTT
>TRBV7-2|TRBJ1-2|NA|TRBD1
CASSLVPGQGNGRRYGYTF
TGTGCCAGCAGCTTAGTTCCGGGACAGGGGAATGGGAGGAGATATGGCTACACCTTC
>TRBV12-5|TRBJ2-7|few|NA
CASGFHSSYEQYF
TGTGCTAGTGGTTTCCACAGCTCCTACGAGCAGTACTTC
>TRBV4-1|TRBJ1-2|few|NA
CASSQEFEDGYTF
TGCGCCAGCAGCCAAGAGTTTGAAGATGGCTACACCTTC
>TRBV7-2|TRBJ2-5|NA|TRBD2
CASSPGGPQETQYF
TGTGCCAGCAGCCCGGGGGGGCCCCAAGAGACCCAGTACTTC
>TRBV7-2|TRBJ2-1|NA|TRBD2
CASSLGLAGGGEQFF
TGTGCCAGCAGCTTGGGACTAGCGGGGGGGGGAGAGCAGTTCTTC
>TRBV13|TRBJ1-1|once|TRBD1
CASGTGTVFEAFF
TGTGCCAGCGGGACCGGGACAGTCTTCGAAGCTTTCTTT
>TRBV4-1|TRBJ2-3|NA|NA
CASSQDLRGSTDTQYF
TGCGCCAGCAGCCAAGATCTACGGGGAAGCACAGATACGCAGTATTTT
>TRBV5-1|TRBJ2-3|NA|TRBD2
CASNYRGLAEVTSTDTQYF
TGCGCCAGCAACTACCGAGGACTAGCGGAAGTTACTAGCACAGATACGCAGTATTTT
>TRBV14|TRBJ1-3|NA|NA
CASSQGQQGARGNTIYF
TGTGCCAGCAGCCAAGGACAACAAGGCGCACGGGGAAACACCATATATTTT
>TRBV6-6|TRBJ2-5|NA|NA
CASSYSPPYGETQYF
TGTGCCAGCAGTTACTCCCCCCCTTATGGGGAGACCCAGTACTTC
>TRBV7-6|TRBJ1-1|NA|NA
CASSWLGTDKNTEAFF
TGTGCCAGCAGCTGGTTGGGCACCGACAAGAACACTGAAGCTTTCTTT
>TRBV10-3|TRBJ2-5|once|NA
CAISESGRTAKEETQYF
TGTGCCATCAGTGAGTCTGGAAGGACAGCTAAGGAAGAGACCCAGTACTTC
>TRBV5-1|TRBJ1-2|NA|NA
CASSLVAGSLPNYGYTF
TGCGCCAGCAGCTTGGTGGCAGGGTCGCTCCCTAACTATGGCTACACCTTC
>TRBV7-2|TRBJ1-5|large|NA
CASSSVGDNQPQHF
TGTGCCAGCAGCTCAGTGGGGGACAATCAGCCCCAGCATTTT
>TRBV4-1|TRBJ1-1|NA|NA
CASSHVSDTEAFF
TGCGCCAGCAGCCACGTGTCCGACACTGAAGCTTTCTTT
>TRBV5-1|TRBJ2-1|NA|TRBD2
CASRSIPGGGAFNEQFF
TGCGCCAGCCGATCAATCCCCGGGGGGGGAGCTTTCAATGAGCAGTTCTTC
>TRBV7-8|TRBJ2-6|NA|NA
CASSSYRTSGANVLTF
TGTGCCAGCAGCAGCTACAGGACCTCTGGGGCCAACGTCCTGACTTTC
>TRBV6-1|TRBJ2-2|NA|NA
CASSLGTFTGELFF
TGTGCCAGCAGCCTCGGGACATTCACCGGGGAGCTGTTTTTT
>TRBV29-1|TRBJ2-3|NA|NA
CSVRTYGGTDHTDTQYF
TGCAGCGTGAGGACGTACGGCGGGACAGACCACACAGATACGCAGTATTTT
>TRBV5-6|TRBJ1-5|once|NA
CASSLGPAGGNQPQHF
TGTGCCAGCAGCTTGGGCCCCGCAGGAGGTAATCAGCCCCAGCATTTT
>TRBV9|TRBJ1-3|medium-sized|NA
CASSGGGRILSGNTIYF
TGTGCCAGCAGCGGTGGAGGGCGGATCCTCTCTGGAAACACCATATATTTT
>TRBV5-1|TRBJ1-1|NA|NA
CASSLVPGMNTEAFF
TGCGCCAGCAGCTTGGTCCCAGGGATGAACACTGAAGCTTTCTTT
>TRBV7-8|TRBJ1-2|NA|TRBD1
CASSPRIILGQGYGYTF
TGTGCCAGCAGCCCTCGTATAATTCTTGGACAGGGCTATGGCTACACCTTC
>TRBV6-6|TRBJ1-2|NA|TRBD1
CASSGTTGRGYTF
TGTGCCAGCAGTGGGACGACAGGGAGGGGCTACACCTTC
>TRBV30|TRBJ1-2|NA|NA
CASDGNYGYTF
TGTGCCTCGGACGGGAACTATGGCTACACCTTC
>TRBV19|TRBJ1-5|NA|TRBD1
CASSILDRAGQPQHF
TGTGCCAGTAGTATCCTCGACAGGGCTGGTCAGCCCCAGCATTTT
>TRBV7-9|TRBJ2-6|NA|NA
CASSPGANVLTF
TGTGCCAGCAGCCCCGGGGCCAACGTCCTGACTTTC
>TRBV6-4|TRBJ2-7|NA|TRBD1
CASSSGQGPSYEQYF
TGTGCCAGCAGTTCCGGACAGGGTCCTTCCTACGAGCAGTACTTC
>TRBV6-6|TRBJ1-1|NA|NA
CASTGSGVEAFF
TGTGCCAGCACTGGAAGCGGGGTTGAAGCTTTCTTT
>TRBV2|TRBJ2-3|NA|TRBD2
CASTTGGDTQYF
TGTGCCAGCACGACGGGGGGAGATACGCAGTATTTT
>TRBV2|TRBJ2-3|NA|TRBD2
CASRAGTSGGSTDTQYF
TGTGCCAGCAGAGCCGGGACTAGCGGGGGGTCTACAGATACGCAGTATTTT
>TRBV6-5|TRBJ2-3|NA|NA
CASSQTDRTDTQYF
TGTGCCAGCAGTCAAACGGACCGCACAGATACGCAGTATTTT
>TRBV6-1|TRBJ2-5|NA|NA
CASRAGTYQETQYF
TGTGCCAGCAGGGCGGGGACGTACCAAGAGACCCAGTACTTC
>TRBV5-1|TRBJ1-3|NA|TRBD1
CASATGSGNTIYF
TGCGCCAGCGCGACAGGGAGCGGAAACACCATATATTTT
>TRBV5-1|TRBJ1-4|few|NA
CASTSLGSEKLFF
TGCGCCAGCACCTCTCTAGGTAGTGAAAAACTGTTTTTT
>TRBV30|TRBJ1-2|NA|NA
CAWSVGVSYGYTF
TGTGCCTGGAGTGTGGGAGTTAGCTATGGCTACACCTTC
>TRBV11-2|TRBJ2-2|NA|TRBD2
CASSLREDTGELFF
TGTGCCAGCAGCTTGCGGGAGGACACCGGGGAGCTGTTTTTT